This T cell receptor (beta chain) was captured by sequencing in a study of T cell clones after liver transplantation. The overall study: Standard immunosuppression, with no induction, continued until 12-24 months after transplant. Patients counted as tolerant after at least one year off all immunosuppression, enzymes not exceeding twice normal. Timepoints were pre-transplant, pre-withdrawal, and after withdrawal was completed or failed.

This table comes from immunoSEQ multiplex PCR, and its TCRdb copy is limited to in-frame clones, with some not included. The sample records about 74,000 clones, under 90% being singletons. The TCR comes from a human donor who received a liver transplant. The specimen comprised CD4+ T cells from blood, sampled before liver transplant.

The CDR3 DNA sequence: TGCGCCAGCAGCTCCAACGACAGGGGAGTACCAGATACGCAGTATTTT. Translating gives CASSSNDRGVPDTQYF. This sequence joins TRBV5-1 and TRBJ2-3; 8 positions match TRBD1. The V gene end was trimmed by 3 bases and the J gene end by 4 bases; junction bases not matched to a gene: 10. The CDR3 runs to 16 residues. Per the germline V gene, CDR1 is SGHRS and CDR2 is YFSETQ.